This T cell receptor beta chain stems from a study of CD8 T cells in ankylosing spondylitis. Findings and limits, study-wide: Characteristic, it appeared, of ankylosing spondylitis blood was a TCR beta motif of eight highly homologous variants.

TCRdb itself ran the 5' RACE reads through MiXCR, one entry per CDR3 protein. The table lists a few hundred thousand distinct CDR3 sequences, 6.5% to 10% of them singletons, with approximately 14% in the top ten. This clonotype was observed a handful of times. Its antigen is currently unknown. Germline values: CDR1 LGHDT, CDR2 YNNKEL (reference sequence). The CDR3 length is 13 residues. The ends were cut back, 3 bases at V and 7 bases at J, with 13 bases in the middle. The source material was blood, either unsorted or a sorted T cell fraction (not recorded which). The chain couples TRBV3-1 to TRBJ2-7; no definite D call. This TCR came from a male donor with ankylosing spondylitis. CDR3 region: CASSQAYLWEQYF. In nucleotides, the CDR3 is TGTGCCAGCAGCCAGGCGTACCTCTGGGAGCAGTACTTC.